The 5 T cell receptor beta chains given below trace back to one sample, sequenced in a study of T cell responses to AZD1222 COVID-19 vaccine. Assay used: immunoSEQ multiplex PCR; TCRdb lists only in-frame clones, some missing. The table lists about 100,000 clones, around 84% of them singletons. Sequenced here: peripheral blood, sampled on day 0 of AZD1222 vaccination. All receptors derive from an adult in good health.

CDR3 nucleotides: TGTGCCAGCACCATCGGACAGGGCGCTACCATCTACGAGCAGTACTTC. It encodes CASTIGQGATIYEQYF. This chain links TRBV2 with TRBJ2-7; TRBD1 matches at 8 bases. The CDR3 totals 16 residues. J was trimmed by 3 bases and V by 7 bases; bases with no gene match: 14. In germline, CDR1 is SNHLY, CDR2 FYNNEI.

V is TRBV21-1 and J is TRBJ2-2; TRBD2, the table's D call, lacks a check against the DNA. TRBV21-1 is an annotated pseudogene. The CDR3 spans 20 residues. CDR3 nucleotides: TGTGCCAGCACCCGCTTTGTCCCCCTAGCGGGAGGGCCGAGCACCGGGGAGCTGTTTTTT. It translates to CASTRFVPLAGGPSTGELFF.

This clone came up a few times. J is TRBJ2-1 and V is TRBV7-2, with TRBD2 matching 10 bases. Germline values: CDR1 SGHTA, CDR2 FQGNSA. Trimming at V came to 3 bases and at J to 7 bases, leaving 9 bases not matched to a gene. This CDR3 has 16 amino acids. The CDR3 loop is CASSFALGAGGNEQFF. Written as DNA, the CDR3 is TGTGCCAGCAGCTTCGCGCTCGGAGCGGGAGGGAATGAGCAGTTCTTC.

The CDR3 region is CASFSGNTGELFF. The CDR3 bases are TGTGCCAGTTTTTCAGGGAACACCGGGGAGCTGTTTTTT. The chain is built from TRBV19 and TRBJ2-2; D gene uncertain. The CDR3 is 13 amino acids. CDR1 is LNHDA, CDR2 SQIVND, per germline (reference sequence). Trimming shortened V by 8 bases and J by 1 base, and 8 bases separated the two germline ends.

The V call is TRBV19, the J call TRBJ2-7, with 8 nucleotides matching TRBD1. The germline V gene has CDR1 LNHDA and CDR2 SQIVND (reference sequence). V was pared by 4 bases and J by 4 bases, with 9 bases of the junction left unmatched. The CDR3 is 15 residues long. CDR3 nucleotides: TGTGCCAGTAGTAACGGACAGGGCTTTTTTTACGAGCAGTACTTC. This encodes CASSNGQGFFYEQYF. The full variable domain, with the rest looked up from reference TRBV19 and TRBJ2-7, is DGGITQSPKYLFRKEGQNVTLSCEQNLNHDAMYWYRQDPGQGLRLIYYSQIVNDFQKGDIAEGYSVSREKKESFPLTVTSAQKNPTAFYLCASSNGQGFFYEQYFGPGTRLTVT.